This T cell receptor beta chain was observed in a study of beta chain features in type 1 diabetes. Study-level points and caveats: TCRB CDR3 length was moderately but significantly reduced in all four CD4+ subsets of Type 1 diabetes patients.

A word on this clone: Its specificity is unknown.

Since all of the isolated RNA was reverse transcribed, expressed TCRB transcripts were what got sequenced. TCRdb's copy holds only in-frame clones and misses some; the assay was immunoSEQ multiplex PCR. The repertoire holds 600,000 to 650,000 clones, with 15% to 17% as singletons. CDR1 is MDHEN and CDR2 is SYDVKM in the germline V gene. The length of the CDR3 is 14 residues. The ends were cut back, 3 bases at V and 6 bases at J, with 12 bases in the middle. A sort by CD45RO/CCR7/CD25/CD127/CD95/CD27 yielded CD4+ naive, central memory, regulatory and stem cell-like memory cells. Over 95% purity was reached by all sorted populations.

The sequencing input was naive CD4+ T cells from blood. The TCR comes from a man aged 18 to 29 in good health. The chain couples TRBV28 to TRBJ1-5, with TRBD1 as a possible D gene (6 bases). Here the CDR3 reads CASSFWSGVQPQHF. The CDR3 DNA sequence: TGTGCCAGCAGTTTTTGGTCAGGGGTTCAGCCCCAGCATTTT.